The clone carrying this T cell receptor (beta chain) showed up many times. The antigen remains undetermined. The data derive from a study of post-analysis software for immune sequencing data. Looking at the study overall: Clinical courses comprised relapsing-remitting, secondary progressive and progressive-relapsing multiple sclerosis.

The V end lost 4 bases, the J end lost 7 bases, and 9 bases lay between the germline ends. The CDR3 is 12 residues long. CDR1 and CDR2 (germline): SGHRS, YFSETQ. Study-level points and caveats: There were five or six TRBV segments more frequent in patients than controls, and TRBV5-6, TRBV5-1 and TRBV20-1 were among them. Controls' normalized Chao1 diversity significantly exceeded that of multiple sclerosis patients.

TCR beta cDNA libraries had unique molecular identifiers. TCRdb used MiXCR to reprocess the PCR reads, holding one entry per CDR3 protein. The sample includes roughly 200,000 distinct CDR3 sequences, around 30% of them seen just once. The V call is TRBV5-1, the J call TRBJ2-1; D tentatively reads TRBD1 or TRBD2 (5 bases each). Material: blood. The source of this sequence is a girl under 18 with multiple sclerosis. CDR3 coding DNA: TGCGCCAGCAGCGTAGAGGGGAATGAGCAGTTCTTC. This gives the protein CASSVEGNEQFF.